What follows are 32 T cell receptor beta chains derived from one specimen sequenced in a study of technical replicates of blood from four donors. Data came from immunoSEQ multiplex PCR; TCRdb stores just in-frame clones and leaves some out. The data show roughly 68,000 clones, 85% to 95% seen once. The sample taken for sequencing was T cells isolated from PBMCs. The receptors were sampled from a human donor in good health.

The V gene is TRBV7-9, the J gene TRBJ1-2; TRBD1 agrees at 11 bases. V lost 5 bases and J lost 4; bases outside the gene matches: 12. Per the germline V gene, CDR1 is SEHNR and CDR2 is FQNEAQ (reference sequence). The CDR3 loop spans 17 amino acids. CDR3 in amino acids: CASSTGTGGRSGYGYTF. The CDR3 coding sequence is TGTGCCAGCAGCACCGGGACAGGGGGTCGCAGCGGCTATGGCTACACCTTC.

CDR3 bases: TGTGCCAGCAGGGTTAACAGGGGTAGCGGCAATCAGCCCCAGCATTTT. This encodes CASRVNRGSGNQPQHF. The rearrangement uses TRBV2 and TRBJ1-5; TRBD1 agrees at 7 bases. CDR3 length: 16 residues. Trimming at V came to 6 bases and at J to 2 bases, leaving 10 bases not matched to a gene. CDR1 and CDR2 from the germline V gene are SNHLY and FYNNEI.

V usage is TRBV9 and J usage is TRBJ2-7, with 8 bases fitting TRBD1. V shed 2 bases, J shed 3 bases, and the junction held 4 bases outside the gene matches. CDR1 and CDR2 from the germline V gene are SGDLS and YYNGEE. This CDR3 comprises 14 residues. The DNA for the CDR3 is TGTGCCAGCAGCGTTTCAGGGGGCAACTACGAGCAGTACTTC. Amino acid sequence: CASSVSGGNYEQYF.

With regard to this clone: At one boundary the junction diverges from the germline segment, which might be a read error. The chain joins TRBV28 to TRBJ2-6, with a tentative D call TRBD1 (6 bases). The CDR3 runs to 16 residues. Germline V gene data show CDR1 as MDHEN and CDR2 as SYDVKM. The CDR3 bases are TGTGCCAGCGCGTCCGGAACAGCTTCAGGGGCCGACGTCCTGACTTTC. Encoded protein: CASASGTASGADVLTF.

CDR3 residues: CASRSTRGTGFGETQYF. The CDR3, as DNA: TGTGCCAGCAGATCGACCCGGGGGACAGGGTTCGGAGAGACCCAGTACTTC. The V and J genes are TRBV28 and TRBJ2-5; 9 bases fit TRBD1. V shed 6 bases, J shed 4 bases, and the junction held 15 bases outside the gene matches. CDR1 is MDHEN, CDR2 SYDVKM, per germline. The CDR3 covers 17 residues.

The CDR3: CASMVDTGSVETQYF. The CDR3 bases are TGTGCCAGCATGGTGGATACAGGTTCTGTAGAGACCCAGTACTTC. The V call is TRBV2, the J call TRBJ2-5; D may be TRBD1 (5 bases). The V gene lost 7 bases and the J gene lost 4 bases, with 19 bases spanning the gap. The CDR3 runs to 15 residues. CDR1 SNHLY and CDR2 FYNNEI come from the germline V gene.

Written as DNA, the CDR3 is TGTGCCAGCAGTTTCTCCGGTACCTACGAGCAGTACTTC. Translated: CASSFSGTYEQYF. The rearrangement links TRBV27 to TRBJ2-7; D is ambiguous. Germline V gene lookup returns CDR1 MNHEY and CDR2 SMNVEV (reference sequence). Trimming shortened V by 3 bases and J by 2 bases, and 8 bases separated the two germline ends. The CDR3 totals 13 residues.

V gene TRBV6-4 combines with J gene TRBJ2-2, with D possibly being TRBD2 (5 bases). This CDR3 comprises 13 residues. Looked up from germline, CDR1 is MRHNA and CDR2 is SNTAGT. V lost 2 bases and J 6 bases, leaving 7 bases between the germline ends. The CDR3 is CASSDEGAGELFF. CDR3 sequence (DNA): TGTGCCAGCAGTGACGAGGGAGCCGGGGAGCTGTTTTTT.

The J gene is TRBJ2-1, the V gene TRBV7-6; TRBD2 might be the D (5 bases). The CDR3 has 16 amino acids. From germline, CDR1 is SGHVS and CDR2 FNYEAQ. Trimming removed 5 bases from V and 0 bases from J, with 14 bases in between. CDR3 bases: TGTGCCAGCAGCCATAAAGCGGTTAGCTCCTACAATGAGCAGTTCTTC. Translated: CASSHKAVSSYNEQFF.

The chain couples TRBV7-3 to TRBJ1-2; D is unresolved. CDR1 is SGHTA, CDR2 FQGTGA, per germline. The germline V and J ends were trimmed by 3 bases and 2 bases, with 7 bases remaining between them. The CDR3 length is 13 residues. CDR3 amino acids: CASSLGQNYGYTF. The CDR3, as DNA: TGTGCCAGCAGCTTGGGCCAGAACTATGGCTACACCTTC.

The chain has TRBV5-5 and TRBJ2-7; a weak D match, TRBD2 (6 bases). This CDR3 has 15 residues. Germline assignment: CDR1 SGHKS and CDR2 YYEKEE (reference sequence). V was shortened by 2 bases and J by 3 bases, with 15 bases between the two germline ends. The CDR3 DNA sequence: TGTGCCAGCAGCTTTCGGGCTAGCGACTACTACGAGCAGTACTTC. It is translated as CASSFRASDYYEQYF.

Concerning this clone: The identical CDR3 is also encoded by other nucleotide sequences in the sample. The V and J genes are TRBV5-1 and TRBJ1-1; D remains unclear. CDR3 size: 13 residues. Trimming took 0 bases from V and 0 from J, leaving 3 bases between them. Germline V gene sequence: CDR1 SGHRS, CDR2 YFSETQ. The CDR3 sequence is CASSLDMNTEAFF. The CDR3 region has the DNA TGCGCCAGCAGCTTGGACATGAACACTGAAGCTTTCTTT.

The rearrangement links TRBV7-2 to TRBJ2-7, with 7 positions matching TRBD1. The V segment lost 1 base and the J segment 2 bases; nucleotides outside the gene matches: 5. Germline lookup yields CDR1 SGHTA and CDR2 FQGNSA. CDR3 length equals 15 residues. The CDR3 nucleotides read TGTGCCAGCAGCTTAGTAGGGACAGACGCCTACGAGCAGTACTTC. As protein: CASSLVGTDAYEQYF.

The chain carries TRBV27 and TRBJ1-1, with 7 bases identical to TRBD1. CDR3 size: 14 residues. Looked up from germline, CDR1 is MNHEY and CDR2 is SMNVEV (reference sequence). Trimming at V came to 4 bases and at J to 3 bases, leaving 5 bases not matched to a gene. CDR3 sequence (DNA): TGTGCCAGCAGTTCTTACAGGGGAGACACTGAAGCTTTCTTT. Its protein product is CASSSYRGDTEAFF.

The rearrangement joins TRBV29-1 to TRBJ2-3; 8 nucleotides line up with TRBD2. Germline-derived CDR1 and CDR2 are SQVTM and ANQGSEA. The V and J ends lost 3 bases and 1 base, in that order; junction bases with no gene match: 3. This CDR3 has 14 residues. CDR3 region: CSVETSEGTDTQYF. DNA of the CDR3: TGCAGCGTTGAGACTAGCGAGGGCACAGATACGCAGTATTTT.

The chain links TRBV6-1 to TRBJ1-1; D not resolved. The germline V and J ends were trimmed by 3 bases and 3 bases, with 5 bases remaining between them. The CDR3 is 12 amino acids. CDR1 and CDR2 (germline): MNHNS, SASEGT. Written as DNA, the CDR3 is TGTGCCAGCAGTGAGAGCTACACTGAAGCTTTCTTT. Protein: CASSESYTEAFF.

The genes are TRBV7-2 and TRBJ1-5; 9 nucleotides align to TRBD1. With 5 bases clipped from V and 5 bases from J, the junction kept 7 bases outside the gene matches. The germline V gene encodes CDR1 SGHTA and CDR2 FQGNSA. This CDR3 spans 15 amino acids. CDR3 amino acids: CASSETGTGYQPQHF. DNA for the CDR3: TGTGCCAGCAGCGAAACCGGGACAGGGTATCAGCCCCAGCATTTT.

This clone was recorded once. This chain connects TRBV4-3 to TRBJ2-7; tentative D call: TRBD2 (5 bases). V lost 1 base, J lost 3 bases, and 10 bases lay in between. This CDR3 comprises 14 residues. The germline V gene encodes CDR1 LGHNA and CDR2 YSLEER. CDR3: CASSQVEGYYEQYF. The CDR3 region has the DNA TGCGCCAGCAGCCAAGTCGAGGGCTACTACGAGCAGTACTTC.

CDR3 amino acids: CASRRLTETPYEQYF. The CDR3 nucleotides are TGTGCCAGCAGAAGATTGACAGAAACGCCCTACGAGCAGTACTTC. J is TRBJ2-7 and V is TRBV6-5; D is possibly TRBD1 (5 bases). CDR1 and CDR2 from the germline V gene are MNHEY and SVGAGI. The CDR3 loop spans 15 amino acids. Trimming stripped 6 bases from V and 2 bases from J, with 17 bases between.

The V gene is TRBV7-9, the J gene TRBJ1-1; 10 bases fit TRBD1. The CDR3 sequence is 16 residues long. CDR1 and CDR2 from the germline V gene are SEHNR and FQNEAQ (reference sequence). V was clipped by 0 bases and J by 10 bases; unmatched bases: 11. The CDR3 here is CASSLAGGTGDLGAFF. The CDR3 DNA reads TGTGCCAGCAGCTTAGCGGGAGGGACAGGGGATCTGGGAGCTTTCTTT. The full variable domain, completed using reference TRBV7-9 and TRBJ1-1, is DTGVSQNPRHKITKRGQNVTFRCDPISEHNRLYWYRQTLGQGPEFLTYFQNEAQLEKSRLLSDRFSAERPKGSFSTLEIQRTEQGDSAMYLCASSLAGGTGDLGAFFGQGTRLTVV.

The V gene is TRBV2, the J gene TRBJ1-5; 9 bases fit TRBD1. With 6 bases clipped from V and 0 bases from J, the junction kept 9 bases outside the gene matches. CDR1 is SNHLY and CDR2 is FYNNEI in the germline V gene. The CDR3 sequence is 17 residues long. The CDR3 DNA sequence: TGTGCCAGCAGCCCGGGACAGGGTGTCCGTAGCAATCAGCCCCAGCATTTT. Translation gives CASSPGQGVRSNQPQHF.

The V call is TRBV5-6, the J call TRBJ1-1, with 8 bases aligning to TRBD1. Unmatched junction bases numbered 10, after V lost 4 bases and J lost 2 bases. CDR1 and CDR2 from the germline V gene are SGHDT and YYEEEE. The CDR3 is 16 amino acids. DNA of the CDR3: TGTGCCAGCAGCCGGGACAGGAGCCTAATCAACACTGAAGCTTTCTTT. Residues: CASSRDRSLINTEAFF.

The genes are TRBV19 and TRBJ1-1; D is uncertain. This CDR3 comprises 13 residues. V lost 1 base to trimming and J lost 1 base, with 4 bases between them. Germline CDR1 reads LNHDA; CDR2 reads SQIVND (reference sequence). CDR3 in amino acids: CASSIGRNTEAFF. The CDR3, as DNA: TGTGCCAGTAGTATAGGGAGGAACACTGAAGCTTTCTTT.

This chain uses TRBV6-4 with TRBJ2-3; weak D call: TRBD1 (5 bases). CDR1 and CDR2 from the germline V gene are MRHNA and SNTAGT. This CDR3 has 16 amino acids. With 3 bases removed from V and 0 bases from J, the gap between germline ends came to 13 bases. The CDR3 DNA is TGTGCCAGCAGTGAAGCGTCAGGGTCTAGCACAGATACGCAGTATTTT. This sequence encodes CASSEASGSSTDTQYF.

The rearrangement uses TRBV7-9 and TRBJ1-1; TRBD1 aligns across 7 bases. This CDR3 comprises 15 residues. Trimming cost V 5 bases and J 3 bases; bases outside gene matches: 9. Germline lookup yields CDR1 SEHNR and CDR2 FQNEAQ (reference sequence). CDR3 DNA sequence: TGTGCCAGCAGCCCAAGGGGGCTGGAGGACACTGAAGCTTTCTTT. It codes for CASSPRGLEDTEAFF.

This sequence joins TRBV6-1 and TRBJ2-5, with a weak D call TRBD1 (5 bases). The ends were cut back, 0 bases at V and 2 bases at J, with 7 bases in the middle. The CDR3 contains 14 residues. CDR1 is MNHNS and CDR2 is SASEGT in the germline V gene. The CDR3 spells CASSEAGAQETQYF. Written as DNA, the CDR3 is TGTGCCAGCAGTGAAGCAGGGGCTCAAGAGACCCAGTACTTC.

The count of this clone is one. The chain uses TRBV7-6 and TRBJ1-2; 7 bases align to TRBD1. The CDR3 contains 17 residues. Germline V gives CDR1 SGHVS, CDR2 FNYEAQ. With 4 bases clipped from V and 1 base from J, the junction kept 12 bases outside the gene matches. In DNA form, the CDR3 reads TGTGCCAGCAGCTATGGACAGGCCGCAACTCTTAACTATGGCTACACCTTC. This sequence encodes CASSYGQAATLNYGYTF.

The chain recombines TRBV7-9 with TRBJ2-3, with D possibly TRBD1 on 5 matching bases. Germline loops: CDR1 SEHNR, CDR2 FQNEAQ (reference sequence). The CDR3 is 12 residues long. The ends were cut back, 6 bases at V and 6 bases at J, with 10 bases in the middle. The CDR3 DNA reads TGTGCCAGCAGTCTAGGGGCCGATACGCAGTATTTT. Protein sequence: CASSLGADTQYF. The full variable domain, with the rest looked up from reference TRBV7-9 and TRBJ2-3, is DTGVSQNPRHKITKRGQNVTFRCDPISEHNRLYWYRQTLGQGPEFLTYFQNEAQLEKSRLLSDRFSAERPKGSFSTLEIQRTEQGDSAMYLCASSLGADTQYFGPGTRLTVL.

The chain recombines TRBV5-1 with TRBJ2-3; TRBD2 is a possible D gene (6 bases). Deletions cut 3 bases from V and 5 bases from J, with 7 bases between. This CDR3 spans 12 amino acids. CDR1 and CDR2 (germline): SGHRS, YFSETQ. The CDR3 sequence: CASSWGEDTQYF. CDR3 in DNA: TGCGCCAGCAGCTGGGGGGAAGATACGCAGTATTTT.

The table lists this clone with a count of one. The CDR3 DNA follows: TGTGCCAGCAGTGAAACGCGGGGAGGGCAGCCTGGCTACACCTTC. It codes for CASSETRGGQPGYTF. The rearrangement links TRBV2 to TRBJ1-2; D is ambiguous. The CDR3 spans 15 residues. Germline CDR1 and CDR2: SNHLY and FYNNEI. With 2 bases removed from V and 7 bases from J, the gap between germline ends came to 17 bases.

The chain has TRBV12-5 and TRBJ2-1; D remains ambiguous. There are 12 residues in the CDR3. CDR1 is LGHNT, CDR2 FRNRAP, per germline. V was trimmed by 4 bases and J by 10 bases, leaving 11 bases between them. The CDR3 loop is CASGYVSTEQFF. CDR3 DNA: TGTGCTAGTGGTTATGTATCTACCGAGCAGTTCTTC.

The rearrangement uses TRBV4-3 and TRBJ2-1, with D possibly TRBD2 on 5 matching bases. Germline V gene lookup returns CDR1 LGHNA and CDR2 YSLEER. The CDR3 length is 13 residues. With 0 bases removed from V and 10 bases from J, the gap between germline ends came to 10 bases. The CDR3 sequence is CASSQDSEAEQFF. The CDR3 DNA reads TGCGCCAGCAGCCAAGATAGCGAGGCGGAGCAGTTCTTC.